One and the same sample provided the 2 T cell receptor beta chains below, sequenced in a study of blood T cell repertoires in COVID-19 (dated by TCRdb to the early 2020s). Libraries were prepared through the immunoSEQ multiplex PCR assay. TCRdb holds this immuneACCESS table with in-frame rearrangements only. Some clones are missing; in checked studies, unresolved V genes explain under half, and the rest has no known cause. The sample contains fewer than 400,000 clones, 85% of them found a single time. The top ten clones comprise 3% to 4.5% of the sample. The sequencing input was peripheral blood. The receptors stem from a woman aged 18 to 35 with acute or convalescent COVID-19.

The genes are TRBV2 and TRBJ1-1, with unresolved D. The CDR3 spans 14 residues. V was clipped by 4 bases and J by 6 bases, with 15 bases between them. CDR1 SNHLY and CDR2 FYNNEI come from the germline V gene. In nucleotides, the CDR3 is TGTGCCAGCAGTGCCACGGAGGAGGGCCCTGAAGCTTTCTTT. The encoded protein is CASSATEEGPEAFF.

The CDR3 loop reads CASSGRYEQYF. The CDR3 nucleotides read TGTGCCAGCAGCGGGAGGTACGAGCAGTACTTC. The V gene is TRBV2, the J gene TRBJ2-7, with 7 nucleotides matching TRBD2. Trimming removed 6 bases from V and 4 bases from J; junction bases left unmatched: 0. Germline V gene data show CDR1 as SNHLY and CDR2 as FYNNEI. The CDR3 is 11 residues long.